This T cell receptor (beta chain) was observed in a study of CD8 T cells in ankylosing spondylitis. Study-wide points: The authors found the disease-linked clones to be CD8+ and relatively rare in peripheral blood.

With molecular barcodes, quantitative 5'-RACE was used to make the TCR beta libraries. TCRdb reprocessed the 5' RACE reads with MiXCR, giving one entry per CDR3 protein. The table lists approximately 200,000 distinct CDR3 sequences, around 13% of them singletons, with about 15% in the top ten. On this clonotype itself: As yet, its antigen is unknown.

The specimen sequenced was blood, either unsorted or a sorted T cell fraction (not recorded which). This receptor was obtained from a male donor with ankylosing spondylitis or in good health (not recorded which).

CDR3 sequence reads: CASSSRDKSYEQYF. The CDR3 nucleotides read TGTGCCAGCAGCTCTCGGGACAAATCCTACGAGCAGTACTTC. The V call is TRBV11-2, the J call TRBJ2-7, with a weak D call TRBD1 (6 bases). Germline V gene lookup returns CDR1 SGHAT and CDR2 FQNNGV. The CDR3 extends over 14 amino acids. Deletions cut 4 bases from V and 1 base from J, with 11 bases between.